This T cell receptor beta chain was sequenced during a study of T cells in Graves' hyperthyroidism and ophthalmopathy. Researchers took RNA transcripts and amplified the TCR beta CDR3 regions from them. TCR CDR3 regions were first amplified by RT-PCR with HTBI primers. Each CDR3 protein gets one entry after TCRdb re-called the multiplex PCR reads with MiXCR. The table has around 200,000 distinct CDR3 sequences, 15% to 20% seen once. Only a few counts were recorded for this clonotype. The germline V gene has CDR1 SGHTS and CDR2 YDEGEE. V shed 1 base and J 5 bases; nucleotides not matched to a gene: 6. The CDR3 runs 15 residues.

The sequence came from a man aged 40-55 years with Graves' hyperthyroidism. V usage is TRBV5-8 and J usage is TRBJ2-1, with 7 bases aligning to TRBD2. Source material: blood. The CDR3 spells CASSLYGLGDNEQFF. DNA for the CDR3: TGTGCCAGCAGCTTGTACGGACTAGGGGACAATGAGCAGTTCTTC.